This TCR beta chain was sequenced during a study of OX40 agonist ivuxolimab in advanced cancers. Broadly, across the study: Ivuxolimab, which targeted the costimulatory receptor OX40 (CD134), was an agonistic, fully human IgG2 monoclonal antibody. Intravenous ivuxolimab was administered to patients every 2 weeks at six dose levels: 0.01, 0.1, 0.3, 1.5, 3 and 10 mg/kg. Of the roughly 53 patients in dose escalation, some 20 had hepatocellular carcinoma, around 15 had melanoma, 9 had renal cell carcinoma and 9 had head and neck cancer. The dose-escalation cohort was roughly 83% male with a mean age of approximately 60 years, ranging from about 23 to 85. Patients were allowed to have had prior anti-PD-1, anti-PD-L1 or anti-CTLA-4 therapy, and approximately 40% of the dose-escalation patients had previously received checkpoint inhibitors. Partial responses occurred in three dose-escalation patients, of whom one had hepatocellular carcinoma and two had cutaneous melanoma. Peripheral TCRbeta sequencing was intended to test whether TCR sequence diversity was altered and clonal T-cell expansion was caused by ivuxolimab. The paper covers the monotherapy dose-escalation part of the phase I ivuxolimab trial, which included N of about 50 patients. Study-wide conclusions, independent of this receptor: After ivuxolimab, expanded clones were on average more numerous among CD8+ T cells than among CD4+ T cells. The antigen specificity of the clonally expanded peripheral T cells was not determined. Low levels of normalized T-cell clonal expansion were also seen in some patients who did not respond. In the 0.1-3.0 mg/kg groups, partial responders had among the lowest normalized peripheral clonal expansion, particularly in CD8+ T cells. At doses of 0.1 to 3.0 mg/kg, clonal expansion of both CD4+ and CD8+ T cells in blood was seen between baseline and week 6.

Trimming costs V 0 bases and J 4 bases, and their ends lie 23 bases apart. Spanning cysteine to phenylalanine, the CDR3 consists of 18 amino acids. CDR3 DNA only is kept here, 54 bases in frame from base 1. CDR1 and CDR2 are read off the germline V gene (reference sequence) as GTSNPN and SVGIG. This clone was seen a handful of times. Its antigen has not been determined. Within one base of it there is no much larger clone, and no base qualities were kept. To sequence the TCRbeta CDR3 region, genomic DNA was isolated from the sorted cells. TCRbeta CDR3 regions were sequenced using the immunoSEQ Assay. TCRdb mirrors the immuneACCESS table, restricted to in-frame sequences. Some clones are absent from its copies; in checked studies, under half trace to an unresolved V gene, and the reason for the others is unknown. This sample has around 14,000 clones in its table, and 65% to 80% of those were observed once. Together, the top ten hold just over 35% of the sample.

Patients with autoimmune disease history or receiving systemic immunosuppression were excluded from the trial. Peripheral blood for TCR sequencing was drawn from every dose cohort at baseline, at cycle 4 day 1 and at cycle 7 day 1. The samples were taken from a phase I, first-in-human, multicenter, open-label dose-escalation trial of ivuxolimab. Adults with locally advanced or metastatic head and neck squamous cell, hepatocellular, melanoma or renal cell carcinoma were enrolled in the trial. Before TCR sequencing, CD4+ and CD8+ T cells were separately sorted from peripheral blood. This chain joins TRBV30 to TRBJ2-3; the D assignment is uncertain and may be TRBD1 or TRBD2, with 5 bases supporting each. The material was CD4+ or CD8+ T cells sorted from blood, obtained in a trial of the OX40 agonist ivuxolimab. The source of this sequence is an adult with an advanced solid tumor such as melanoma, head and neck, liver or kidney cancer. The encoded CDR3 is CAWSVPLGDGGWADTQYF. The nucleotide sequence reads as follows: TGTGCCTGGAGTGTACCGCTTGGGGACGGAGGATGGGCAGATACGCAGTATTTT.